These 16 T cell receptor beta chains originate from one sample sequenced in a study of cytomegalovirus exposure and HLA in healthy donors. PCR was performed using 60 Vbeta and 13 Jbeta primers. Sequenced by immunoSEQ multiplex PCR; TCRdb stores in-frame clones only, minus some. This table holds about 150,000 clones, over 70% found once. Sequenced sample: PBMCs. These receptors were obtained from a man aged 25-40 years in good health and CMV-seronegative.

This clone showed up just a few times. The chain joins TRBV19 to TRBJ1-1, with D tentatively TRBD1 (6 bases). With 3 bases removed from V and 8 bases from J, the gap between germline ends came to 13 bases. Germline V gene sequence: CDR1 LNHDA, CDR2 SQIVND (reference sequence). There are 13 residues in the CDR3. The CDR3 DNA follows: TGTGCCAGTAGTATTCTTGGGGGCTCCGAAGCTTTCTTT. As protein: CASSILGGSEAFF. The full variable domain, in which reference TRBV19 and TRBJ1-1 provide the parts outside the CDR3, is DGGITQSPKYLFRKEGQNVTLSCEQNLNHDAMYWYRQDPGQGLRLIYYSQIVNDFQKGDIAEGYSVSREKKESFPLTVTSAQKNPTAFYLCASSILGGSEAFFGQGTRLTVV.

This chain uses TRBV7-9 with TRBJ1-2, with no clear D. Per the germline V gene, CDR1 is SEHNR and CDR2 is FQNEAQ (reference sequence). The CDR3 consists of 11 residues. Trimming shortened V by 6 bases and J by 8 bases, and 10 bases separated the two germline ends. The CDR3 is CASRSGGGYTF. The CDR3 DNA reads TGTGCCAGCAGAAGTGGAGGCGGCTACACCTTC.

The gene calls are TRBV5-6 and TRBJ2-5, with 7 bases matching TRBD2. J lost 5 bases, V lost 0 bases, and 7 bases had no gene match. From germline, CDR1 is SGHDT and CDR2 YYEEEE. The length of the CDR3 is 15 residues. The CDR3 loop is CASSLGGGQAETQYF. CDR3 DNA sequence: TGTGCCAGCAGCTTGGGGGGAGGGCAGGCGGAGACCCAGTACTTC.

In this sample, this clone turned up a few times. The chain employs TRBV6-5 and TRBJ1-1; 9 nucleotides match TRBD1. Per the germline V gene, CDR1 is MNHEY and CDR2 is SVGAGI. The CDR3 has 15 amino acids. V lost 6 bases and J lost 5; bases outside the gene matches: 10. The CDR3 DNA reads TGTGCCAGCAGGGGGACCGGGACAGGGTGGACTGAAGCTTTCTTT. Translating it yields CASRGTGTGWTEAFF.

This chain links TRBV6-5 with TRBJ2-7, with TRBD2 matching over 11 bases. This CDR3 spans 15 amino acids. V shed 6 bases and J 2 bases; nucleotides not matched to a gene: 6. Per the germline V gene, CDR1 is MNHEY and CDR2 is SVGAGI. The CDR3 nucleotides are TGTGCCAGCAGCCCCACTAGCGGGGGAGCCTACGAGCAGTACTTC. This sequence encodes CASSPTSGGAYEQYF.

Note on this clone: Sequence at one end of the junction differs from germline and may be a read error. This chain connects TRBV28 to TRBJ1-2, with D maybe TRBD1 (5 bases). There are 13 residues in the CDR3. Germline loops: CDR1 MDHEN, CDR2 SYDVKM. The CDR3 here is CASSVNKGWFNAF. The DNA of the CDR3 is TGTGCCAGCAGTGTGAACAAGGGGTGGTTTAATGCCTTC.

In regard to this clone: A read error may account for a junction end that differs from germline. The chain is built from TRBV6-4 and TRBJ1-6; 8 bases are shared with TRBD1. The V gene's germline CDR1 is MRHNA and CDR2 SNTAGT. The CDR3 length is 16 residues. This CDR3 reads CASSVCDRGWNSPLNF. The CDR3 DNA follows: TGTGCCAGCAGTGTCTGCGACAGGGGCTGGAATTCACCCCTCAACTTT.

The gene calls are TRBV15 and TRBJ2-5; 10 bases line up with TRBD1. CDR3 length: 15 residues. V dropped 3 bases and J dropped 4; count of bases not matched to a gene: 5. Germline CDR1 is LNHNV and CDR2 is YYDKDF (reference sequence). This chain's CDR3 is CATSRGDRGLETQYF. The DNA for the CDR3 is TGTGCCACCAGCAGGGGGGACAGGGGCTTAGAGACCCAGTACTTC.

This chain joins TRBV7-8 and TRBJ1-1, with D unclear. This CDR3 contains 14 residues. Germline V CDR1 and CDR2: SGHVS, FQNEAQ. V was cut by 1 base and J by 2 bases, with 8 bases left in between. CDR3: CASSLGGDNTEAFF. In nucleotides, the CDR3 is TGTGCCAGCAGCTTAGGCGGGGATAACACTGAAGCTTTCTTT.

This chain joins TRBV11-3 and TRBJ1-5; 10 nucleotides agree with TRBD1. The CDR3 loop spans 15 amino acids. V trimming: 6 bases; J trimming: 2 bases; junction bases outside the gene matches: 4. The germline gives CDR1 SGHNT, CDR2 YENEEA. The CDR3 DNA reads TGTGCCAGCAGGGGGGACAGGGGTGGCAATCAGCCCCAGCATTTT. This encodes CASRGDRGGNQPQHF.

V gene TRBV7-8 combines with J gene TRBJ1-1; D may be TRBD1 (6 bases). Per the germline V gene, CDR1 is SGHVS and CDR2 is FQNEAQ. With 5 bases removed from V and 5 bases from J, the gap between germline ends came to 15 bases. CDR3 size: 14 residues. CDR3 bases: TGTGCCAGCAGCCAGGGACAACGGCGGACTGAAGCTTTCTTT. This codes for CASSQGQRRTEAFF. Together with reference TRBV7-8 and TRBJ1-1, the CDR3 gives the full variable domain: GAGVSQSPRYKVAKRGQDVALRCDPISGHVSLFWYQQALGQGPEFLTYFQNEAQLDKSGLPSDRFFAERPEGSVSTLKIQRTQQEDSAVYLCASSQGQRRTEAFFGQGTRLTVV.

CDR3 sequence reads: CASSLAGTADYEQYF. DNA for the CDR3: TGTGCCAGCAGCTTAGCTGGGACAGCCGACTACGAGCAGTACTTC. This chain joins TRBV7-2 and TRBJ2-7; 7 nucleotides agree with TRBD1. The CDR3 loop spans 15 amino acids. With 0 bases clipped from V and 3 bases from J, the junction kept 5 bases outside the gene matches. From germline, CDR1 is SGHTA and CDR2 FQGNSA.

CDR3 protein: CASSDLSDTQYF. CDR3 sequence (DNA): TGTGCCAGCAGTGATCTTTCGGATACGCAGTATTTT. The V and J genes are TRBV25-1 and TRBJ2-3; D gene ambiguous. CDR3 length: 12 amino acids. CDR1 is MGHDK, CDR2 SYGVNS, per germline. Trimming removed 3 bases from V and 6 bases from J, with 7 bases in between.

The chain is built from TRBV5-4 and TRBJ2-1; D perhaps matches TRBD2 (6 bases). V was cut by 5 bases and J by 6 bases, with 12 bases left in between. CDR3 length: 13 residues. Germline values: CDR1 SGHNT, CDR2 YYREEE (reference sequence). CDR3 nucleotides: TGTGCCAGCAGACTCCAGGGACTCAATGAGCAGTTCTTC. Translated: CASRLQGLNEQFF.

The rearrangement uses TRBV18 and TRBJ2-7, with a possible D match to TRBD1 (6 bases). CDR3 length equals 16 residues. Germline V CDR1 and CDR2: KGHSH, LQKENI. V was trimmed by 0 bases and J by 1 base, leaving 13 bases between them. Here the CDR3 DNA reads TGTGCCAGCTCACCACCCCAGGGGCTAAAGTCCTACGAGCAGTACTTC. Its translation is CASSPPQGLKSYEQYF.

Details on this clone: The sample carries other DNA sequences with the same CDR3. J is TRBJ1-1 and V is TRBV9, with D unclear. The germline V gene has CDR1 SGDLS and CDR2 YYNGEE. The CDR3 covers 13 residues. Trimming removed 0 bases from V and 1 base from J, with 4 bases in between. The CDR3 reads CASSVGRNTEAFF. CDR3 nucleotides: TGTGCCAGCAGCGTAGGCAGGAACACTGAAGCTTTCTTT.